This T cell receptor (beta chain) was sequenced for a study of blood T cell repertoires in COVID-19. Background on the study: Sources were T cells, B-cell-depleted T cells, or PBMCs; the material itself was cDNA or gDNA.

The protocol was immunoSEQ multiplex PCR, while the TCRdb copy is restricted to in-frame clones and leaves out a portion. The sample contains roughly 150,000 clones, 89% of which appear only once. The sample consisted of peripheral blood. The sequence derives from a man between 60 and 75 years old with acute or convalescent COVID-19.

The CDR3 nucleotides are TGTGCCAGCAGCTTTGGACAGGGAAAAGATACGCAGTATTTT. Protein product: CASSFGQGKDTQYF. This sequence joins TRBV7-3 and TRBJ2-3; 8 nucleotides match TRBD1. V was pared by 3 bases and J by 5 bases, with 4 bases of the junction left unmatched. The CDR3 runs to 14 residues. Germline CDR1 reads SGHTA; CDR2 reads FQGTGA.